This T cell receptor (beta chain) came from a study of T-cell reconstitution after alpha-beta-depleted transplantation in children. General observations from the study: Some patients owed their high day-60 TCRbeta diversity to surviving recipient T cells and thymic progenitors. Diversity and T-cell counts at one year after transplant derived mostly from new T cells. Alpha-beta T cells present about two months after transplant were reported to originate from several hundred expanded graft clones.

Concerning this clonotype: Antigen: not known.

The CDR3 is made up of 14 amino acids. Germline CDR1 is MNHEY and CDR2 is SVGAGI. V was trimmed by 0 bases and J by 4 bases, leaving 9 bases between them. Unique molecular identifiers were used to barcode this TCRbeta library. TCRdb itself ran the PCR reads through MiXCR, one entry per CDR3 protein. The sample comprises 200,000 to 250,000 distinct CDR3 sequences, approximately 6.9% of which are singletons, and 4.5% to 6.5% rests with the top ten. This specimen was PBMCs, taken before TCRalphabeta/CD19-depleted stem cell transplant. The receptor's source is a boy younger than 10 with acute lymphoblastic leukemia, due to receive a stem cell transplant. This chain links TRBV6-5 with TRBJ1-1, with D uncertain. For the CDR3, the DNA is TGTGCCAGCAGTTACTCGACGGGTGTCACTGAAGCTTTCTTT. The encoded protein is CASSYSTGVTEAFF.